This entry lists 8 T cell receptor beta chains sequenced from one sample in a study of cytomegalovirus exposure and HLA in healthy donors. It was with 60 Vbeta and 13 Jbeta primers that the PCR ran. Only in-frame clones appear in the TCRdb table, and some are missing; sequencing was by immunoSEQ multiplex PCR. The sample holds around 210,000 clones, approximately 78% seen once. The specimen sequenced was PBMCs. These receptors all come from a boy younger than 18 in good health and CMV-seronegative.

This clone was detected a few times. The rearrangement links TRBV5-1 to TRBJ2-1; the D is unclear. The CDR3 has 13 amino acids. Trimming pared 2 bases from V and 9 bases from J, leaving 12 bases between. CDR1 SGHRS and CDR2 YFSETQ come from the germline V gene. CDR3 bases: TGCGCCAGCAGCTTCGACGACCGGAGTGAGCAGTTCTTC. This sequence encodes CASSFDDRSEQFF.

The chain carries TRBV5-8 and TRBJ2-7; D possibly corresponds to TRBD2 (5 bases). The length of the CDR3 is 14 residues. Germline V gene sequence: CDR1 SGHTS, CDR2 YDEGEE. V lost 5 bases and J 4 bases, leaving 16 bases between the germline ends. The CDR3, as DNA: TGTGCCAGCAGGAAACGGAGCGGAGATTACGAGCAGTACTTC. Translating gives CASRKRSGDYEQYF.

This clone was found a few times. This sequence joins TRBV12-1 and TRBJ2-1; TRBD2, the table's D call, was not compared with the DNA. TRBV12-1 represents a pseudogene. This CDR3 has 19 residues. The DNA for the CDR3 is TGTGCCAGCAGCTTTCCGCGAGAGCTGCAACCTAGCCTAATTAATGAGCAGTTCTTC. This codes for CASSFPRELQPSLINEQFF.

Only one count was recorded for this clone. This chain links TRBV4-1 with TRBJ2-1; 11 bases agree with TRBD2. The V segment lost 0 bases and the J segment 3 bases; nucleotides outside the gene matches: 4. The CDR3 is made up of 17 amino acids. The germline V gene encodes CDR1 MGHRA and CDR2 YSYEKL. The CDR3: CASSQEGLADHYNEQFF. The CDR3 nucleotides are TGCGCCAGCAGCCAAGAGGGACTAGCGGACCACTACAATGAGCAGTTCTTC.

The rearrangement joins TRBV4-1 to TRBJ2-3; 12 bases are a match to TRBD2. CDR3 length equals 19 residues. The V and J ends lost 1 base and 0 bases, in that order; junction bases with no gene match: 8. The germline V gene encodes CDR1 MGHRA and CDR2 YSYEKL. CDR3 coding DNA: TGCGCCAGCAGCCAAGTTTGGACTAGCGGGGAACAAAGCACAGATACGCAGTATTTT. The encoded protein is CASSQVWTSGEQSTDTQYF.

This chain joins TRBV4-2 and TRBJ2-5, with 9 nucleotides matching TRBD2. The CDR3 covers 14 residues. V lost 3 bases, J lost 3 bases, and 2 bases stayed unmatched. Germline V gene data show CDR1 as LGHNA and CDR2 as YNFKEQ. This chain's CDR3 is CASSHRLAEETQYF. CDR3 coding DNA: TGTGCCAGCAGCCATAGACTAGCGGAAGAGACCCAGTACTTC.

The chain carries TRBV13 and TRBJ1-1; 8 bases map to TRBD1. V gave up 3 bases and J gave up 5 bases; unmatched junction bases: 5. The CDR3 runs 14 residues. Germline loops: CDR1 PRHDT, CDR2 FYEKMQ (reference sequence). For the CDR3, the DNA is TGTGCCAGCAGCTTTGGACAGGGTCAGACTGAAGCTTTCTTT. It specifies CASSFGQGQTEAFF.

This clone was seen more than once but under ten times. J is TRBJ1-1 and V is TRBV6-6; D not certain. This CDR3 has 12 amino acids. CDR1 and CDR2 (germline): MNHNY, SVGAGI (reference sequence). The V and J ends lost 10 bases and 0 bases respectively, with 9 bases between them. In DNA, the CDR3 is TGTGCCACGGAGGGTATGAACACTGAAGCTTTCTTT. Its protein product is CATEGMNTEAFF.